This is a list of T cell receptor beta chains from one sample in a study of PD-L1 blockade in urothelial cancer. Sequencing was performed with immunoSEQ multiplex PCR; in TCRdb, only in-frame clones are kept and a portion is missing. This table has about 130,000 clones, about four fifths appearing once. Material: PBMCs, obtained around atezolizumab (anti-PD-L1) treatment. Source of these receptors: a middle-aged man with urothelial cancer. Each CDR3 is given with its conserved first and last residue. The D gene is left open where the match is weak. Rows give clone size only sometimes, using once, few, many, or a class for an expanded clone.

>few|TRBJ2-2|TRBV27|-
CASSFTGNTGELFF
TGTGCCAGCAGTTTTACAGGGAACACCGGGGAGCTGTTTTTT
>-|TRBJ2-1|TRBV7-2|TRBD2
CASSTEILAGGHEQFF
TGTGCCAGCAGCACCGAAATACTAGCGGGAGGGCATGAGCAGTTCTTC
>-|TRBJ2-6|TRBV28|TRBD1
CASSTGTGVSGANVLTF
TGTGCCAGTTCGACTGGGACAGGGGTATCTGGGGCCAACGTCCTGACTTTC
>once|TRBJ2-7|TRBV19|-
CASSMGTPEQYF
TGTGCCAGTAGTATGGGCACCCCAGAGCAGTACTTC
>-|TRBJ2-7|TRBV5-1|-
CASSLEGHADEQYF
TGCGCCAGCAGCTTGGAGGGACATGCGGACGAGCAGTACTTC
>-|TRBJ1-2|TRBV11-2|TRBD1
CASSLDEQGNYGYTF
TGTGCCAGCAGCTTGGATGAACAGGGGAACTATGGCTACACCTTC
>-|TRBJ1-6|TRBV30|-
CAWSVPGRDSPLHF
TGTGCCTGGAGTGTACCAGGGCGAGATTCACCCCTCCACTTT
>once|TRBJ2-1|TRBV7-7|TRBD2
CASRGGTSSYNEQFF
TGTGCTAGCAGGGGGGGGACTAGCAGTTACAATGAGCAGTTCTTC
>-|TRBJ2-7|TRBV19|-
CASSRDFAYEQYF
TGTGCCAGTAGCCGGGACTTCGCCTACGAGCAGTACTTC
>-|TRBJ2-3|TRBV5-1|-
CASASGSTDTQYF
TGCGCCAGCGCATCGGGTAGCACAGATACGCAGTATTTT
>few|TRBJ1-3|TRBV5-1|-
CASSLRAYMGPGNTIYF
TGCGCCAGCAGCTTGAGAGCCTACATGGGCCCTGGAAACACCATATATTTT
>few|TRBJ1-6|TRBV4-1|-
CASSQLEVSPLHF
TGCGCCAGCAGCCAACTAGAGGTTTCACCCCTCCACTTT
>-|TRBJ2-1|TRBV27|TRBD2
CASSSLTSGRDEQFF
TGTGCCAGCAGTTCACTGACTAGCGGGCGCGATGAGCAGTTCTTC
>once|TRBJ2-5|TRBV2|TRBD1
CASKERRTGETQYF
TGTGCCAGCAAGGAGAGGAGGACAGGGGAGACCCAGTACTTC
>once|TRBJ2-7|TRBV7-8|-
CASSAPLTTRVPYEQYF
TGTGCCAGCAGCGCACCCCTTACCACGCGGGTCCCCTACGAGCAGTACTTC
>once|TRBJ2-7|TRBV27|-
CASSVKSSYEQYF
TGTGCCAGCAGTGTTAAGAGCTCCTACGAGCAGTACTTC
>-|TRBJ2-5|TRBV6-6|TRBD2
CASSRGLAGVETQYF
TGTGCCAGCAGTCGGGGACTAGCGGGAGTGGAGACCCAGTACTTC
>-|TRBJ2-7|TRBV11-2|-
CASSQGSYEQYF
TGTGCCAGCAGCCAGGGGTCCTACGAGCAGTACTTC
>-|TRBJ1-6|TRBV13|TRBD1
CASSLRATGGNSPLHF
TGTGCCAGCAGCCTTAGAGCAACAGGGGGCAATTCACCCCTCCACTTT
>-|TRBJ2-3|TRBV2|-
CASILGETTDTQYF
TGTGCCAGCATCCTCGGAGAAACCACAGATACGCAGTATTTT
>-|TRBJ2-7|TRBV28|-
CASSLRGNSHEQYF
TGTGCCAGCAGTTTGAGAGGGAATTCCCACGAGCAGTACTTC
>-|TRBJ2-1|TRBV27|TRBD2
CATQRGTYNEQFF
TGTGCCACCCAGCGGGGGACCTACAATGAGCAGTTCTTC
>-|TRBJ2-7|TRBV5-1|TRBD2
CASSLAGGAYEQYF
TGCGCCAGCAGCTTGGCTGGGGGGGCCTACGAGCAGTACTTC
>-|TRBJ2-1|TRBV11-2|-
CASSLTLGEAYNEQFF
TGTGCCAGCAGCTTAACTTTAGGGGAGGCCTACAATGAGCAGTTCTTC
>-|TRBJ2-7|TRBV28|TRBD2
CASSFSGSGGEQYF
TGTGCCAGCAGTTTTAGCGGGAGTGGGGGCGAGCAGTACTTC